The 24 T cell receptor beta chains reported below all come from one sample, sequenced in a study of PD-L1 blockade in urothelial cancer. Time point defined: pretreatment peripheral blood. Repertoires were generated with immunoSEQ multiplex PCR, while TCRdb's copy carries only in-frame clones and drops some. The sample contains 84,000 or so clones, 85% of which appear only once. Sequenced here: PBMCs, sampled around atezolizumab (anti-PD-L1) treatment. These receptors were obtained from a man in his sixties with urothelial cancer.

The chain joins TRBV7-8 to TRBJ2-3; a weak D match, TRBD2 (6 bases). Trimming left V 3 bases short and J 3 bases short, with 10 bases between. CDR1 SGHVS and CDR2 FQNEAQ come from the germline V gene. The CDR3 is 14 amino acids. CDR3 bases: TGTGCCAGCAGCTTGGGGGGTTGGACAGATACGCAGTATTTT. Residues: CASSLGGWTDTQYF.

The chain has TRBV15 and TRBJ1-1; 7 bases line up with TRBD1. The V gene end was trimmed by 5 bases and the J gene end by 0 bases; junction bases not matched to a gene: 12. Germline-derived CDR1 and CDR2 are LNHNV and YYDKDF (reference sequence). The CDR3 is 17 residues long. CDR3 region: CATSPYRGGMMNTEAFF. The CDR3 DNA reads as TGTGCCACCAGCCCCTACAGGGGTGGCATGATGAACACTGAAGCTTTCTTT.

As to this clone: An end of the junction differs from the germline gene, which may be a read error. This chain joins TRBV7-7 and TRBJ2-1; 12 bases agree with TRBD2. Germline V lookup: CDR1 SSHAT, CDR2 FNYEAQ (reference sequence). The CDR3 is 15 amino acids. The CDR3 loop reads CASSRLAGVGNEQFF. The CDR3 DNA is TGTGCTAGCAGCAGACTAGCGGGGGTGGGTAATGAGCAGTTCTTC.

The CDR3 DNA follows: TGCGCCAGCAGCTCCCACACTAGCGGGAGCTCCTACGAGCAGTACTTC. Translated, it gives CASSSHTSGSSYEQYF. V and J are TRBV5-1 and TRBJ2-7; 11 bases match TRBD2. Looked up from germline, CDR1 is SGHRS and CDR2 is YFSETQ. The CDR3 covers 16 residues. With 3 bases clipped from V and 0 bases from J, the junction kept 5 bases outside the gene matches.

The V and J genes are TRBV28 and TRBJ1-5; D perhaps matches TRBD1 (5 bases). Looked up from germline, CDR1 is MDHEN and CDR2 is SYDVKM. V was pared by 4 bases and J by 5 bases, with 6 bases between. The length of the CDR3 is 12 residues. The CDR3 nucleotides are TGTGCCAGCAGTTGGGGGGATCAGCCCCAGCATTTT. Its protein product is CASSWGDQPQHF.

The genes are TRBV29-1 and TRBJ2-1; unclear D gene. The CDR3 runs to 14 residues. Germline V CDR1 and CDR2: SQVTM, ANQGSEA. V lost 0 bases, J lost 6 bases, and 12 bases lay in between. In nucleotides, the CDR3 is TGCAGCGTTGAAGATTATCCTAGTCGCAATGAGCAGTTCTTC. Its translation: CSVEDYPSRNEQFF.

The chain is built from TRBV4-3 and TRBJ2-7; perhaps TRBD1 as D (7 bases). Germline CDR1 reads LGHNA; CDR2 reads YSLEER. CDR3 length: 16 amino acids. V lost 6 bases to trimming and J lost 0 bases, with 18 bases between them. CDR3 sequence: CASSQHAGTASYEQYF. The DNA of the CDR3 is TGCGCCAGCAGTCAACACGCGGGGACAGCCTCCTACGAGCAGTACTTC.

The chain uses TRBV11-3 and TRBJ2-2; D not resolved. The germline V gene encodes CDR1 SGHNT and CDR2 YENEEA. Trimming removed 6 bases at V and 7 bases at J, with 9 bases between. The CDR3 runs 12 residues. CDR3 protein: CASRTESGELFF. DNA of the CDR3: TGTGCCAGCAGAACAGAGAGCGGGGAGCTGTTTTTT. Using reference TRBV11-3 and TRBJ2-2 for the parts outside the CDR3, the full variable domain is EAGVVQSPRYKIIEKKQPVAFWCNPISGHNTLYWYLQNLGQGPELLIRYENEEAVDDSQLPKDRFSAERLKGVDSTLKIQPAELGDSAVYLCASRTESGELFFGEGSRLTVL.

The chain carries TRBV27 and TRBJ2-3, with TRBD2 identical over 7 bases. The V segment lost 6 bases and the J segment 2 bases; nucleotides outside the gene matches: 2. Germline V gives CDR1 MNHEY, CDR2 SMNVEV (reference sequence). The CDR3 totals 13 residues. CDR3 DNA sequence: TGTGCCAGCAGACTAGCGTTCACAGATACGCAGTATTTT. This translates into CASRLAFTDTQYF.

The J gene is TRBJ2-6, the V gene TRBV19, with TRBD1 as a possible D gene (6 bases). CDR1 and CDR2 from the germline V gene are LNHDA and SQIVND (reference sequence). V was pared by 3 bases and J by 10 bases, with 13 bases between. This CDR3 contains 14 residues. CDR3 sequence reads: CASSIQGFRNVLTF. The CDR3 bases are TGTGCCAGTAGTATTCAGGGGTTTCGGAACGTCCTGACTTTC. Using reference TRBV19 and TRBJ2-6 for the parts outside the CDR3, the full variable domain is DGGITQSPKYLFRKEGQNVTLSCEQNLNHDAMYWYRQDPGQGLRLIYYSQIVNDFQKGDIAEGYSVSREKKESFPLTVTSAQKNPTAFYLCASSIQGFRNVLTFGAGSRLTVL.

This chain connects TRBV2 to TRBJ1-5; 9 nucleotides align to TRBD1. CDR3 length: 16 residues. Germline loops: CDR1 SNHLY, CDR2 FYNNEI. V shed 10 bases and J 7 bases; nucleotides not matched to a gene: 17. In DNA form, the CDR3 reads TGTGCCACGAAGAGGAGAGGGGGACAGGGCGGGCAGCCCCAGCATTTT. It codes for CATKRRGGQGGQPQHF.

The table lists this clone with a few counts. The V and J genes are TRBV29-1 and TRBJ2-2; TRBD1 is a possible D gene (6 bases). Germline CDR1 is SQVTM and CDR2 is ANQGSEA. V gave up 4 bases and J gave up 8 bases, with 8 bases separating them. CDR3 length: 11 amino acids. The CDR3 coding sequence is TGCAGCGTTGGGACAGCTGGGGAGCTGTTTTTT. This sequence encodes CSVGTAGELFF.

This chain links TRBV7-2 with TRBJ2-1, with D perhaps matching TRBD2 (7 bases). V dropped 1 base and J dropped 7 bases, with 17 bases sitting between them. Germline loops: CDR1 SGHTA, CDR2 FQGNSA. This CDR3 has 16 amino acids. DNA of the CDR3: TGTGCCAGCAGCTTAGAACGGGGGGCACGGGTGAATGAGCAGTTCTTC. This sequence encodes CASSLERGARVNEQFF. The variable domain in full, completed from reference TRBV7-2 and TRBJ2-1, reads GAGVSQSPSNKVTEKGKDVELRCDPISGHTALYWYRQSLGQGLEFLIYFQGNSAPDKSGLPSDRFSAERTGGSVSTLTIQRTQQEDSAVYLCASSLERGARVNEQFFGPGTRLTVL.

The chain combines TRBV7-8 with TRBJ2-7, with 9 bases matching TRBD2. The junction had 7 bases not matched to a gene; V was cut back by 5 bases and J by 2 bases. CDR1 is SGHVS, CDR2 FQNEAQ, per germline. The CDR3 is made up of 15 amino acids. The CDR3 protein is CASSPVAGVTYEQYF. CDR3 sequence (DNA): TGTGCCAGCAGCCCCGTAGCGGGGGTAACCTACGAGCAGTACTTC.

The J gene is TRBJ1-2, the V gene TRBV6-5; D gene ambiguous. CDR3 size: 12 residues. Germline CDR1 reads MNHEY; CDR2 reads SVGAGI. Deletions cut 3 bases from V and 8 bases from J, with 10 bases between. The CDR3 nucleotides are TGTGCCAGCAGTTATTTTGGAGGAGGCTACACCTTC. Its translation: CASSYFGGGYTF.

This clone has only one observation. Other DNA sequences of this sample code for an identical CDR3. V and J are TRBV6-5 and TRBJ2-7, with 11 positions matching TRBD2. This CDR3 comprises 15 residues. CDR1 is MNHEY and CDR2 is SVGAGI in the germline V gene. V shed 0 bases and J 6 bases; nucleotides not matched to a gene: 4. DNA for the CDR3: TGTGCCAGCAGTTACTCGAGGCTAGCGGGGGGCGAGCAGTACTTC. Translated, it gives CASSYSRLAGGEQYF.

This clone is a singleton in its sample. The J gene is TRBJ2-5, the V gene TRBV6-5; no reliable D call. Germline lookup yields CDR1 MNHEY and CDR2 SVGAGI. V lost 0 bases to trimming and J lost 7 bases, with 6 bases between them. The CDR3 runs to 12 residues. This CDR3 reads CASSYSTGTQYF. The CDR3 coding sequence is TGTGCCAGCAGTTACTCGACTGGGACCCAGTACTTC.

This clone came up a few times. The chain carries TRBV30 and TRBJ1-6, with a tentative D call TRBD1 (5 bases). Germline CDR1 is GTSNPN and CDR2 is SVGIG (reference sequence). V was pared by 1 base and J by 7 bases, with 14 bases between. There are 15 residues in the CDR3. The chain's CDR3 is CAWSAPQGRNSPLHF. The CDR3 bases are TGTGCCTGGAGTGCTCCTCAGGGAAGGAATTCACCCCTCCACTTT.

V and J are TRBV5-1 and TRBJ1-1, with 7 nucleotides matching TRBD1. The CDR3 is made up of 14 amino acids. Germline CDR1 SGHRS, CDR2 YFSETQ. Trimming removed 4 bases from V and 0 bases from J; junction bases left unmatched: 3. The CDR3 coding sequence is TGCGCCAGCAGCATCGACAGGGTGAACACTGAAGCTTTCTTT. Its translation is CASSIDRVNTEAFF.

This rearrangement joins TRBV7-2 to TRBJ1-1; 7 bases fit TRBD1. V lost 8 bases and J lost 2; bases outside the gene matches: 8. Germline-derived CDR1 and CDR2 are SGHTA and FQGNSA. This CDR3 comprises 14 residues. In DNA form, the CDR3 reads TGTGCCAGCGGCAGGGACAGATCCAACACTGAAGCTTTCTTT. This encodes CASGRDRSNTEAFF.

This clone has a single count. This chain joins TRBV2 and TRBJ2-7; TRBD1 matches 11 bases. V lost 7 bases and J lost 1; bases outside the gene matches: 3. Germline V gene data show CDR1 as SNHLY and CDR2 as FYNNEI. This CDR3 region has 14 residues. CDR3 amino acids: CASTGTGGSYEQYF. CDR3 DNA sequence: TGTGCCAGCACAGGGACAGGGGGATCCTACGAGCAGTACTTC.

V is TRBV30 and J is TRBJ1-2, with D possibly being TRBD1 (6 bases). Germline CDR1 GTSNPN, CDR2 SVGIG (reference sequence). Trimming left V 8 bases short and J 3 bases short, with 16 bases between. The CDR3 consists of 13 residues. This CDR3 reads CAGNSDSYYGYTF. DNA of the CDR3: TGTGCCGGGAATTCGGACAGCTACTATGGCTACACCTTC.

This chain links TRBV7-8 with TRBJ2-7; D is uncertain. This CDR3 contains 14 residues. V was trimmed by 5 bases and J by 0 bases, leaving 11 bases between them. Germline lookup yields CDR1 SGHVS and CDR2 FQNEAQ. DNA of the CDR3: TGTGCCAGCAGCCAAGCGTGGCTCTCCTACGAGCAGTACTTC. This gives the protein CASSQAWLSYEQYF.

V gene TRBV7-9 combines with J gene TRBJ1-2; D remains unclear. The CDR3 loop spans 15 amino acids. V was pared by 5 bases and J by 7 bases, with 20 bases between. Germline V lookup: CDR1 SEHNR, CDR2 FQNEAQ (reference sequence). This CDR3 is CASSLSFHSAGGYTF. CDR3 coding DNA: TGTGCCAGCAGCCTCTCATTCCATTCCGCGGGTGGCTACACCTTC.